The source of this T cell receptor beta chain is a study of blood T cell repertoires in COVID-19. Whole-study context: Symptom resolution, clearance, or two negative PCRs marked the recovered donors of Cohort 3. Both acute and convalescent COVID-19 samples were obtained from the United States, Italy and Spain.

Produced via immunoSEQ multiplex PCR; TCRdb's table is partial and in-frame only. The sample includes approximately 250,000 clones, around nine tenths seen only once; the top ten take around 2%. Only one count was recorded for this clone. Everyone who took part was roughly 18 to 89 years old, and they came from about two dozen US areas. Cohorts were based on clinical histories the participants reported. In germline, CDR1 is GTSNPN, CDR2 SVGIG (reference sequence). The CDR3 is made up of 14 amino acids. Trimming cost V 3 bases and J 7 bases; bases outside gene matches: 8. V gene TRBV30 combines with J gene TRBJ1-1; 10 bases are a match to TRBD1. Sequenced sample: PBMCs or T cells enriched from blood (not recorded which). This TCR came from a woman aged 60-75 years in a cohort exposed to, infected with or recovered from COVID-19 (not recorded which). CDR3 residues: CAWRAGTGAREAFF. The CDR3 nucleotides are TGTGCCTGGAGAGCCGGGACAGGGGCCCGTGAAGCTTTCTTT.